This T cell receptor (beta chain) was sequenced in a study of vaccination and CD4 T cells after COVID-19. Study details: Post-COVID draws followed diagnosis by a median around 100 days (range 35 to 161).

Researchers used the Oncomine TCR Beta short-read assay to sequence DNA from cultured CD4+ T cells. Genomic DNA was isolated from CD4+ T cells that had been cultured. TCRdb reprocessed the PCR reads with MiXCR, giving one entry per CDR3 protein. This sample carries roughly 13,000 distinct CDR3 sequences, around 42% of them seen once, and the ten largest clones take about a fifth. Germline CDR1 SGHVS, CDR2 FQNEAQ. Ends included, the CDR3 has 23 residues. Stated treatment: roughly nine-day PBMC culture with coronavirus spike peptide pools or control peptides (ViraFEST assay). PCR positivity was dated March to December 2020, before US Alpha, Beta and Delta variants. Regarding this clonotype: The antigen is unknown. Because the CDR3's place on the DNA is in doubt, the DNA is left out and the CDR3 is given as listed by TCRdb.

V is TRBV7-8 and J is TRBJ1-2; the DNA was not used to check the table's D call, TRBD1. Sequencing used CD4+ T cells from blood, cultured in vitro, obtained before SARS-CoV-2 vaccination. The sequence came from a human donor who had recovered from COVID-19. CDR3 amino acids: CASSLKGRAVLRAGTEELKGYTF.